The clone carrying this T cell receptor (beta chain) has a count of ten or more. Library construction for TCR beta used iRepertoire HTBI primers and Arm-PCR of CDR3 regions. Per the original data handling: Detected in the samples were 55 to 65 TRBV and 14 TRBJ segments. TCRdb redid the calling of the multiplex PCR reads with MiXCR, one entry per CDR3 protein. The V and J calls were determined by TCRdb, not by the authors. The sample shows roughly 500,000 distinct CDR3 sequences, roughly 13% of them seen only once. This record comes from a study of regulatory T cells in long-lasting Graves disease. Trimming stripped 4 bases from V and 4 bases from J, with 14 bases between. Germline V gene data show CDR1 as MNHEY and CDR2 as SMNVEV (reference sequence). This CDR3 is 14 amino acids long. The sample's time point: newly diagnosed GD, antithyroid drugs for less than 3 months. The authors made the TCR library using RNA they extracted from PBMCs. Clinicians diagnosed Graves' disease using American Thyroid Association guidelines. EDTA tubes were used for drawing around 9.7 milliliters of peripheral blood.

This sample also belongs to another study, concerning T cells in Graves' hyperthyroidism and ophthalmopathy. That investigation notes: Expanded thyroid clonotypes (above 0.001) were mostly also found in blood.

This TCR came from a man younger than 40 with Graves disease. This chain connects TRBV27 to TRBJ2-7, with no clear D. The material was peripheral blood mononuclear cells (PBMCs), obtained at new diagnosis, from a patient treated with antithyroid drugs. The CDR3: CASSSTVFSYEQYF. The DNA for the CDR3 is TGTGCCAGCAGTTCGACGGTTTTTTCGTACGAGCAGTACTTC.